These 5 T cell receptor beta chains share one sample of origin, sequenced in a study of long-term antiretroviral therapy in people with HIV. The assay used was immunoSEQ (version v3.0), run at survey level. The repertoire was sequenced with immunoSEQ multiplex PCR; TCRdb's copy has only in-frame clones and lacks some. The sample includes 15,000 to 20,000 clones, more than 80% of them seen just once. Sequences were derived from unsorted PBMCs, sampled 0.3 years after starting antiretroviral therapy. Receptors originate from a man younger than 35 with HIV.

The chain combines TRBV27 with TRBJ2-3; 9 bases fit TRBD1. The germline V gene has CDR1 MNHEY and CDR2 SMNVEV (reference sequence). The CDR3 has 14 residues. Germline trimming cut 6 bases from V and 4 bases from J; bases unmatched to any gene: 5. The CDR3 nucleotides read TGTGCCAGCAGCAGGACAGGGGCCCCAGATACGCAGTATTTT. Amino acids: CASSRTGAPDTQYF.

This clone was observed a handful of times. The chain couples TRBV21-1 to TRBJ1-4. TRBV21-1 corresponds to a pseudogene. CDR3 length: 18 amino acids. The CDR3 sequence: CASSKPQKGQITNEKLFF. The CDR3 nucleotides read TGTGCCAGCAGCAAGCCCCAGAAAGGCCAGATTACTAATGAAAAACTGTTTTTT.

This chain joins TRBV5-5 and TRBJ1-5, with 9 bases fitting TRBD1. V lost 2 bases, J lost 0 bases, and 9 bases stayed unmatched. From germline, CDR1 is SGHKS and CDR2 YYEKEE (reference sequence). This CDR3 is built from 18 residues. DNA for the CDR3: TGTGCCAGCAGCTTCGGGACAGGGAATCCTTATAGCAATCAGCCCCAGCATTTT. Translating gives CASSFGTGNPYSNQPQHF. The whole variable domain, filled in from reference TRBV5-5 and TRBJ1-5, reads DAGVTQSPTHLIKTRGQQVTLRCSPISGHKSVSWYQQVLGQGPQFIFQYYEKEERGRGNFPDRFSARQFPNYSSELNVNALLLGDSALYLCASSFGTGNPYSNQPQHFGDGTRLSIL.

The chain couples TRBV19 to TRBJ1-1; D remains unclear. The CDR3 consists of 14 residues. With 1 base removed from V and 0 bases from J, the gap between germline ends came to 6 bases. CDR1 and CDR2 (germline): LNHDA, SQIVND (reference sequence). The CDR3 DNA sequence: TGTGCCAGTAGTATAGGAGGTCTGAACACTGAAGCTTTCTTT. The encoded protein is CASSIGGLNTEAFF.

The chain couples TRBV19 to TRBJ1-4, with 10 bases lining up with TRBD1. The ends lost 7 bases at V and 7 bases at J; junction bases unmatched: 9. There are 15 residues in the CDR3. Germline V CDR1 and CDR2: LNHDA, SQIVND (reference sequence). Here the CDR3 reads CASTVGQGVFEKLFF. CDR3 coding DNA: TGTGCCAGTACCGTTGGACAGGGGGTCTTTGAAAAACTGTTTTTT. Looking up the rest from reference TRBV19 and TRBJ1-4 gives the full variable domain: DGGITQSPKYLFRKEGQNVTLSCEQNLNHDAMYWYRQDPGQGLRLIYYSQIVNDFQKGDIAEGYSVSREKKESFPLTVTSAQKNPTAFYLCASTVGQGVFEKLFFGSGTQLSVL.